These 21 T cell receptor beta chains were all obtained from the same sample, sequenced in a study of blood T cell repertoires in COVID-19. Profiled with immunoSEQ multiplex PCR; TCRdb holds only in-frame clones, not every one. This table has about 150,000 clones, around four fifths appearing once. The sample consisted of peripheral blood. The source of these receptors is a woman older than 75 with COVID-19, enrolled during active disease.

The CDR3 bases are TGTGCCAGCAGCCTATCGCAGGGTAGCTCCTACAATGAGCAGTTCTTC. This sequence encodes CASSLSQGSSYNEQFF. The rearrangement links TRBV7-2 to TRBJ2-1, with D perhaps TRBD1 (5 bases). V was trimmed by 5 bases and J by 0 bases, leaving 14 bases between them. Germline lookup yields CDR1 SGHTA and CDR2 FQGNSA. This CDR3 spans 16 amino acids.

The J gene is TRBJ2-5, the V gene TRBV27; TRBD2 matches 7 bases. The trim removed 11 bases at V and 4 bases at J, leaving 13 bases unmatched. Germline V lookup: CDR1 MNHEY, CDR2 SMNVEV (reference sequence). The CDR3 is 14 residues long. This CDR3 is CAGGRLAVVETQYF. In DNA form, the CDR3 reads TGTGCCGGGGGAAGGCTAGCGGTAGTAGAGACCCAGTACTTC.

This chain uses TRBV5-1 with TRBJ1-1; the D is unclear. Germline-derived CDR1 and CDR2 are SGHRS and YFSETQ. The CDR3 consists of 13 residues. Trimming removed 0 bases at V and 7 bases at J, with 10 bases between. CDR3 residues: CASSLVWRSEAFF. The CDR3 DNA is TGCGCCAGCAGCTTGGTCTGGAGAAGTGAAGCTTTCTTT.

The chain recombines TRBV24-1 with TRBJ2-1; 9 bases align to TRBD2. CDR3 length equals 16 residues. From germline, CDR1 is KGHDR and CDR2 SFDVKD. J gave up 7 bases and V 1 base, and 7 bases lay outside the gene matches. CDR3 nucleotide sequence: TGTGCCACCAGTGATTTCGGCGGGAGGGCCGCAAATGAGCAGTTCTTC. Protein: CATSDFGGRAANEQFF.

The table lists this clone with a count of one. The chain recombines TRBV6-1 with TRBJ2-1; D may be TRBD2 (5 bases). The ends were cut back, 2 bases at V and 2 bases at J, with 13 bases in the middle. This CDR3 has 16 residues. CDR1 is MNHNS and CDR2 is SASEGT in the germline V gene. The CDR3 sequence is CASSESGIGAYNEQFF. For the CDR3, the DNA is TGTGCCAGCAGTGAAAGCGGTATTGGGGCCTACAATGAGCAGTTCTTC.

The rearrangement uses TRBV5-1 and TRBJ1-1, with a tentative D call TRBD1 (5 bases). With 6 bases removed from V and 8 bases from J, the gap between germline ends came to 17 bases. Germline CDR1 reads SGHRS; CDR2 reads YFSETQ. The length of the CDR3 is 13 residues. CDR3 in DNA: TGCGCCAGCATGGGCCAGGGTGGGTCCGAAGCTTTCTTT. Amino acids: CASMGQGGSEAFF. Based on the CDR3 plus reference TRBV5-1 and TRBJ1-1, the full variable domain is KAGVTQTPRYLIKTRGQQVTLSCSPISGHRSVSWYQQTPGQGLQFLFEYFSETQRNKGNFPGRFSGRQFSNSRSEMNVSTLELGDSALYLCASMGQGGSEAFFGQGTRLTVV.

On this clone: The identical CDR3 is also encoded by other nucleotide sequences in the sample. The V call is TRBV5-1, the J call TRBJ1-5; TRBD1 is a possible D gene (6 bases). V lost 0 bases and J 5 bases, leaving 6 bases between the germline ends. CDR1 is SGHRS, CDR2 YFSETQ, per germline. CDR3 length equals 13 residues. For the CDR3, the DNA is TGCGCCAGCAGCTTGGCAGGGGATCAGCCCCAGCATTTT. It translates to CASSLAGDQPQHF. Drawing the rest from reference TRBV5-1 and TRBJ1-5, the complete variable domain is KAGVTQTPRYLIKTRGQQVTLSCSPISGHRSVSWYQQTPGQGLQFLFEYFSETQRNKGNFPGRFSGRQFSNSRSEMNVSTLELGDSALYLCASSLAGDQPQHFGDGTRLSIL.

The CDR3 region has the DNA TGTGCCAGTAGTAGGGAGATCTCTGAAGCTTTCTTT. Its translation: CASSREISEAFF. The chain is built from TRBV19 and TRBJ1-1, with D hard to call. This CDR3 contains 12 residues. The ends were cut back, 4 bases at V and 6 bases at J, with 9 bases in the middle. CDR1 is LNHDA and CDR2 is SQIVND in the germline V gene (reference sequence). Based on the CDR3 plus reference TRBV19 and TRBJ1-1, the full variable domain is DGGITQSPKYLFRKEGQNVTLSCEQNLNHDAMYWYRQDPGQGLRLIYYSQIVNDFQKGDIAEGYSVSREKKESFPLTVTSAQKNPTAFYLCASSREISEAFFGQGTRLTVV.

The DNA of the CDR3 is TGTGCCACCAGTGACCCGACAGGGGCTGAAGCTTTCTTT. Its protein product is CATSDPTGAEAFF. The chain employs TRBV24-1 and TRBJ1-1, with 8 bases aligning to TRBD1. The germline V gene encodes CDR1 KGHDR and CDR2 SFDVKD. Trimming at V came to 4 bases and at J to 6 bases, leaving 3 bases not matched to a gene. This CDR3 has 13 residues.

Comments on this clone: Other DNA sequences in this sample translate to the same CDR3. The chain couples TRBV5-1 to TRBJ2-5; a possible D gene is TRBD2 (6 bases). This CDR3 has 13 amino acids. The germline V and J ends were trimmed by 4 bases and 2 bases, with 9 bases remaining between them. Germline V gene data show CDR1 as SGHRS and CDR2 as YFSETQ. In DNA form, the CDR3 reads TGCGCCAGCAGCGCCGGGACTCAAGAGACCCAGTACTTC. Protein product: CASSAGTQETQYF.

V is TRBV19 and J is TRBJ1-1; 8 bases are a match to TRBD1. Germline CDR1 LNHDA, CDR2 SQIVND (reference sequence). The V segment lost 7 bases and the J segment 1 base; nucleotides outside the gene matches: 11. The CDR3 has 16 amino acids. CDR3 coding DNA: TGTGCCAGTACCAGGCCCCCGACAGGGGAGAACACTGAAGCTTTCTTT. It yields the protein CASTRPPTGENTEAFF.

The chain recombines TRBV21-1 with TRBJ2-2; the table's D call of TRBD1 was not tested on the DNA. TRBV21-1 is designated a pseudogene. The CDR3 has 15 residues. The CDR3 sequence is CASSHRDRDLRELFF. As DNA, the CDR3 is TGTGCCAGCAGCCACCGGGACAGGGATTTAAGGGAGCTGTTTTTT.

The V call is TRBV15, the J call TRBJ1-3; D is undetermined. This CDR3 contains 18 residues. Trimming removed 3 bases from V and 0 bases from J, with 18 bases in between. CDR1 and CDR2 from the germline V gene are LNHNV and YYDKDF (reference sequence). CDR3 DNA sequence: TGTGCCACCAGCAGGGAGACCTTCCCCCTAAGCTCTGGAAACACCATATATTTT. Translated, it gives CATSRETFPLSSGNTIYF.

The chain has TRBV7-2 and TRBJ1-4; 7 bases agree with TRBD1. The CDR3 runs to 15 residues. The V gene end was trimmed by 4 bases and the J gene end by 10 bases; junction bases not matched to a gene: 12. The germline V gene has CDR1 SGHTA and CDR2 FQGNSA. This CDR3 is CASSSQQGMAGKLFF. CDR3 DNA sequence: TGTGCCAGCAGCTCCCAACAGGGGATGGCGGGAAAACTGTTTTTT.

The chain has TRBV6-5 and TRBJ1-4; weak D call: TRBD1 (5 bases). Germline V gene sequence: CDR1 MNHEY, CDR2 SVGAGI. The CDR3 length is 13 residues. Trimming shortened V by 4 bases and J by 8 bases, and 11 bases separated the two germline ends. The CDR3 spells CASSLAGYEKLFF. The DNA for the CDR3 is TGTGCCAGCAGTTTGGCAGGGTACGAAAAACTGTTTTTT.

CDR3 region: CASSPNLLSYNSPLHF. The DNA for the CDR3 is TGCGCCAGCAGCCCCAATCTACTCTCCTATAATTCACCCCTCCACTTT. The chain uses TRBV5-1 and TRBJ1-6; D unclear. Per germline, CDR1 SGHRS and CDR2 YFSETQ. With 4 bases removed from V and 0 bases from J, the gap between germline ends came to 11 bases. This CDR3 comprises 16 residues.

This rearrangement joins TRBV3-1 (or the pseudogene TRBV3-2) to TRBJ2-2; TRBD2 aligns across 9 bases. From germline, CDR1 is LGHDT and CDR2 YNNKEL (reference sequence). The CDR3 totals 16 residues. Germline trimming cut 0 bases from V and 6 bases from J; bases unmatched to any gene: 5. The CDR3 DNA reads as TGTGCCAGCAGCCAAGATGCGGGGACTAGCCCCGGGGAGCTGTTTTTT. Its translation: CASSQDAGTSPGELFF.

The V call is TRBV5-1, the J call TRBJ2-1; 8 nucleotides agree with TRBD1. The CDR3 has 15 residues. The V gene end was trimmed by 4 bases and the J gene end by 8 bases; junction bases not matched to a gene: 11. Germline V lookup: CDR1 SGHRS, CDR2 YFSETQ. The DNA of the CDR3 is TGCGCCAGCAGCGCCGAGACAGGGGTTATCGATGAGCAGTTCTTC. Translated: CASSAETGVIDEQFF.

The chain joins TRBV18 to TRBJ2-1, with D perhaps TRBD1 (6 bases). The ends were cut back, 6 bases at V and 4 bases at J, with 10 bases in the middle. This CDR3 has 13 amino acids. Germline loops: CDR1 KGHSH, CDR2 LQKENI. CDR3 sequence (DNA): TGTGCCAGCTCCGGACAGCCATACAATGAGCAGTTCTTC. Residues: CASSGQPYNEQFF.

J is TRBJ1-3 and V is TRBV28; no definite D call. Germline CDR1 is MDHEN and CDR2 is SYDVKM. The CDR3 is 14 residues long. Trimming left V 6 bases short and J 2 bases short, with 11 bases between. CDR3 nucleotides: TGTGCCAGCAGGCCACCGGGAGCTGGAAACACCATATATTTT. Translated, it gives CASRPPGAGNTIYF. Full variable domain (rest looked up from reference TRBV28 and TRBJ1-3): DVKVTQSSRYLVKRTGEKVFLECVQDMDHENMFWYRQDPGLGLRLIYFSYDVKMKEKGDIPEGYSVSREKKERFSLILESASTNQTSMYLCASRPPGAGNTIYFGEGSWLTVV.

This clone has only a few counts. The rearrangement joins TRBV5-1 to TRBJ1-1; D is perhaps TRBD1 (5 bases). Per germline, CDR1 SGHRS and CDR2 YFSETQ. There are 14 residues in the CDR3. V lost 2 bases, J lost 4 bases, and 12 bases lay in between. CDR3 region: CASSLQESSTEAFF. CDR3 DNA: TGCGCCAGCAGCTTACAGGAAAGTAGCACTGAAGCTTTCTTT. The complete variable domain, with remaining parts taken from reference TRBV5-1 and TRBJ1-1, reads KAGVTQTPRYLIKTRGQQVTLSCSPISGHRSVSWYQQTPGQGLQFLFEYFSETQRNKGNFPGRFSGRQFSNSRSEMNVSTLELGDSALYLCASSLQESSTEAFFGQGTRLTVV.